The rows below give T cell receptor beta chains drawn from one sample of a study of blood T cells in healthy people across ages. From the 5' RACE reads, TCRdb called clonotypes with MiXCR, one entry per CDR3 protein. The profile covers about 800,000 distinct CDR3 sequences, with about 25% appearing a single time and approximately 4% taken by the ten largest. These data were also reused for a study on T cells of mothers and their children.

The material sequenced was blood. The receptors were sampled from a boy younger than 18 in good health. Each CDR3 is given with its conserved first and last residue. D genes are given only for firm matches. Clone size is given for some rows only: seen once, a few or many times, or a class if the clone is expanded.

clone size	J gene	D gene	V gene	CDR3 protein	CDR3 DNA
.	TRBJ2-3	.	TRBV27	CASSLYLTKKTDTQYF	TGTGCCAGCAGTTTATATTTGACAAAAAAAACAGATACGCAGTATTTT
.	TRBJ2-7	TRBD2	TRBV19	CASKMGSGSSYEQYF	TGTGCCAGTAAGATGGGGAGCGGGAGCTCCTACGAGCAGTACTTC
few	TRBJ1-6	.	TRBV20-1	CSARGTSGSYNSPLHF	TGCAGTGCTAGAGGGACCTCTGGCTCCTATAATTCACCCCTCCACTTT
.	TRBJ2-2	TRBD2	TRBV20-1	CSVPGLPTGELFF	TGCAGTGTTCCGGGACTACCAACCGGGGAGCTGTTTTTT
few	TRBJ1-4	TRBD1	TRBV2	CASKTGTGVGKLFF	TGTGCCAGCAAAACCGGGACAGGGGTGGGAAAACTGTTTTTT
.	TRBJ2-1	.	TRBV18	CASTRLASEYNEQFF	TGTGCCAGCACCCGACTTGCTAGCGAGTACAATGAGCAGTTCTTC
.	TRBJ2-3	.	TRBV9	CASSVDPGSDTQYF	TGTGCCAGCAGCGTAGACCCGGGGTCAGATACGCAGTATTTT
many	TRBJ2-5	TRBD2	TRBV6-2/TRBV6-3	CASRQTSGRAGETQYF	TGTGCCAGCAGACAGACTAGCGGGAGGGCCGGAGAGACCCAGTACTTC
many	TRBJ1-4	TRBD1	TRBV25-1	CASSERGQGSEKLFF	TGTGCCAGCAGTGAGAGGGGACAGGGAAGTGAAAAACTGTTTTTT
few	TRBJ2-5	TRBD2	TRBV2	CASSSELAGRETQYF	TGTGCCAGCAGTTCCGAACTAGCGGGGAGGGAGACCCAGTACTTC
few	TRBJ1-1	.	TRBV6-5	CASTPLGQLENTEAFF	TGTGCCAGCACCCCGTTGGGGCAGCTTGAAAACACTGAAGCTTTCTTT
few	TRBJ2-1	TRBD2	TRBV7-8	CASSKLAASYNEQFF	TGTGCCAGCAGCAAACTAGCGGCCTCCTACAATGAGCAGTTCTTC
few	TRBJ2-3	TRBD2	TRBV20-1	CSARFQRGVSTDTQYF	TGCAGTGCTAGATTCCAGCGGGGGGTGAGCACAGATACGCAGTATTTT
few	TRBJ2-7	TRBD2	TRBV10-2	CASSSEGTSGYEQYF	TGCGCCAGCAGTAGTGAGGGGACTAGCGGGTACGAGCAGTACTTC
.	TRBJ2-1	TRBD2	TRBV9	CASSAAVWGGYNEQFF	TGTGCCAGCAGCGCCGCCGTATGGGGGGGCTACAATGAGCAGTTCTTC
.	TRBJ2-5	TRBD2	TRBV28	CASRPAGGVLETQYF	TGTGCCAGCAGGCCTGCCGGGGGGGTCCTGGAGACCCAGTACTTC
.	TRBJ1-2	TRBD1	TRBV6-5	CASRKDRGRDYGYTF	TGTGCCAGCCGAAAGGACAGGGGAAGGGACTATGGCTACACCTTC
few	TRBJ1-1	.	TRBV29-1	CSVEGFSRSRTDTEAFF	TGCAGCGTTGAAGGCTTTTCGAGGTCGAGGACGGACACTGAAGCTTTCTTT
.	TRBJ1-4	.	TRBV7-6	CASSPLAGFDLKKLFF	TGTGCCAGCAGCCCGCTGGCGGGGTTTGACCTGAAAAAACTGTTTTTT
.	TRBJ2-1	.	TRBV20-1	CSANRDNYNEQFF	TGCAGTGCCAACCGGGACAACTACAATGAGCAGTTCTTC
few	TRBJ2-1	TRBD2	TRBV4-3	CASSQDATGLAYNEQFF	TGCGCCAGCAGCCAAGATGCCACGGGACTAGCCTACAATGAGCAGTTCTTC
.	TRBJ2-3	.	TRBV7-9	CASSPPGISTDTQYF	TGTGCCAGCAGCCCCCCTGGGATTAGCACAGATACGCAGTATTTT
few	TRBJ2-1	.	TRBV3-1	CASSQAGPLYNEQFF	TGTGCCAGCAGCCAAGCGGGTCCTCTCTACAATGAGCAGTTCTTC
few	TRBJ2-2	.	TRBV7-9	CASRSPLREGELFF	TGTGCCAGCAGAAGTCCATTGAGGGAAGGGGAGCTGTTTTTT
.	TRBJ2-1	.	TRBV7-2	CASSSLRGYLKQFF	TGTGCCAGCAGCTCCCTCCGAGGCTACCTTAAGCAGTTCTTC
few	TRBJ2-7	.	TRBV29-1	CSVELPGPSNSYEQYF	TGCAGCGTTGAACTACCGGGACCGAGTAACTCCTACGAGCAGTACTTC
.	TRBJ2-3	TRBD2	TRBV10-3	CAISESEGTSGKTDTQYF	TGTGCCATCAGTGAGAGTGAGGGGACTAGCGGGAAAACAGATACGCAGTATTTT
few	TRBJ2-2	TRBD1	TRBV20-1	CSAMGQENTGELFF	TGCAGTGCCATGGGACAGGAGAACACCGGGGAGCTGTTTTTT
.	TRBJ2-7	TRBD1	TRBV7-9	CASSPTGGESSYEQYF	TGTGCCAGCAGCCCGACAGGGGGCGAAAGCTCCTACGAGCAGTACTTC